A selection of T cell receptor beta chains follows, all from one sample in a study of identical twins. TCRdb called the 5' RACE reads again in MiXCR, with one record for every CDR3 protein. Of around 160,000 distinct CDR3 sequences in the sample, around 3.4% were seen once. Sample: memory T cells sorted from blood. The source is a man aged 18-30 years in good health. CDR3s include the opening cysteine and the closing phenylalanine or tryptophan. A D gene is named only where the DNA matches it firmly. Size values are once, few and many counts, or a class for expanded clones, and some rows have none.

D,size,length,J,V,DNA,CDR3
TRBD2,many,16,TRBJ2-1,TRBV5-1,TGCGCCAGCAGCTTTGTGTCTAGCGGGGGTTACAATGAGCAGTTCTTC,CASSFVSSGGYNEQFF
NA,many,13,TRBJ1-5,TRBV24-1,TGTGCCACCAGTCGACAGCCGTCGGAGCCCCAGCATTTT,CATSRQPSEPQHF
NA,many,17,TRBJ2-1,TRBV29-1,TGCAGCGTTGAAACCACATTTTCCCCCCGAGGGGGCAATGAGCAGTTCTTC,CSVETTFSPRGGNEQFF
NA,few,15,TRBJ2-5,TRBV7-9,TGTGCCAGCAGCTTCAGTCGTTCCCGAGGAGAGACCCAGTACTTC,CASSFSRSRGETQYF
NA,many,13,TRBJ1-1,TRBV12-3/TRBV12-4,TGTGCCAGCAGTTTATCAACGAACACTGAAGCTTTCTTT,CASSLSTNTEAFF
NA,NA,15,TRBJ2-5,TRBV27,TGTGCCAGCAGTTTATCGGGAAAGGGGCCAGAGACCCAGTACTTC,CASSLSGKGPETQYF
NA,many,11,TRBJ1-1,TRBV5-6,TGTGCCAGCACGAGGGGCACTGAAGCTTTCTTT,CASTRGTEAFF
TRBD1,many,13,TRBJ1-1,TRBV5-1,TGCGCCAGCAGCTCCTCACAGGGGGTCGGGGCTTTCTTT,CASSSSQGVGAFF
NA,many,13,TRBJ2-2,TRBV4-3,TGCGCCAGCAGCCAAGGGGAGGCCGGGGAGCTGTTTTTT,CASSQGEAGELFF
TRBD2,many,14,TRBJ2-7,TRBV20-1,TGCAGTGCTAGTCGGACTAGCGGTCCCTACGAGCAGTACTTC,CSASRTSGPYEQYF
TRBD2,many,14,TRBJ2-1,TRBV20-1,TGCAGTGCTTCGGGACTAGCGGGTGACAATGAGCAGTTCTTC,CSASGLAGDNEQFF
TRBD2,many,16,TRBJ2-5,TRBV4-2,TGTGCCAGCAGCCGTGCGTTAGCGGGAATGGGAGAGACCCAGTACTTC,CASSRALAGMGETQYF
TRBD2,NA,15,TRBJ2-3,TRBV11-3,TGTGCCAGCAGCTTCGGACTAGCGGGAGGAGATACGCAGTATTTT,CASSFGLAGGDTQYF
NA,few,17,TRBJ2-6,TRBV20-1,TGCAGTGCAAACCGGGACACCGGCCACTCTGGGGCCAACGTCCTGACTTTC,CSANRDTGHSGANVLTF
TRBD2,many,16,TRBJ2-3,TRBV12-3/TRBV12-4,TGTGCCAGCAGCCCCGTCGGGACTACCAACACAGATACGCAGTATTTT,CASSPVGTTNTDTQYF
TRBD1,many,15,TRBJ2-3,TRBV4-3,TGCGCCAGCAGCCAAGATTGGACAGGGTTCGATACGCAGTATTTT,CASSQDWTGFDTQYF
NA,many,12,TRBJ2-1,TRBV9,TGTGCCAGCAGCGCCTCCAACAATGAGCAGTTCTTC,CASSASNNEQFF
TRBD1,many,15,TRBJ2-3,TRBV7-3,TGTGCCAGCAGCTTAAGGGGACAGGGCACAGATACGCAGTATTTT,CASSLRGQGTDTQYF
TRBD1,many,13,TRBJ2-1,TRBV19,TGTGCCAGTACCTCTACAGGGGTCCACGAGCAGTTCTTC,CASTSTGVHEQFF
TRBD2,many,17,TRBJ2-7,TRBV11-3,TGTGCCAGCAGCTCGCCGGGACTAGCTTTAGGTTTCGACGAGCAGTACTTC,CASSSPGLALGFDEQYF
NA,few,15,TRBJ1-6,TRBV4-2,TGTGCCAGCAGCCAAGTTCCCAAAAGAGATTCACCCCTCCACTTT,CASSQVPKRDSPLHF
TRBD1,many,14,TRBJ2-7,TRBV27,TGTGCCAGCAGCCTCAGGGGACAGGGGTACGAGCAGTACTTC,CASSLRGQGYEQYF
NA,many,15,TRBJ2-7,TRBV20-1,TGCAGTGCTAGTCCTTTTTGGACCACAACCTACGAGCAGTACTTC,CSASPFWTTTYEQYF
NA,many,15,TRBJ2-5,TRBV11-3,TGTGCCAGCAGCCATACGGGGGAGGCCCAAGAGACCCAGTACTTC,CASSHTGEAQETQYF
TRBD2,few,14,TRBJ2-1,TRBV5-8,TGTGCCAGCAAGTATACTAGCGGGATTATACCCCCGTTCTTC,CASKYTSGIIPPFF
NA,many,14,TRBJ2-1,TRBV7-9,TGTGCCAGCAGCTTAATTCTGGGTTACAATGAGCAGTTCTTC,CASSLILGYNEQFF
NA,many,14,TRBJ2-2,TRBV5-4,TGTGCCAGCAGCCTGGAACCAGGGGCCGGGGAGCTGTTTTTT,CASSLEPGAGELFF
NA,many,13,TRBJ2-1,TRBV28,TGTGCCAGCAGTCACCCTTCGACAGAAGAGCAGTTCTTC,CASSHPSTEEQFF
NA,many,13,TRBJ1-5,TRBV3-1,TGTGCCAGCAGTATCACAGACAATCAGCCCCAGCATTTT,CASSITDNQPQHF
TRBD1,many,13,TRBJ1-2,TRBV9,TGTGCCAGCAGCCTTGGCAGACAGGGCGGCTACACCTTC,CASSLGRQGGYTF
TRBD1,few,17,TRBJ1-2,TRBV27,TGTGCCAGCAGTTCGTTGACAGGGAGAACAACTAACTATGGCTACACCTTC,CASSSLTGRTTNYGYTF